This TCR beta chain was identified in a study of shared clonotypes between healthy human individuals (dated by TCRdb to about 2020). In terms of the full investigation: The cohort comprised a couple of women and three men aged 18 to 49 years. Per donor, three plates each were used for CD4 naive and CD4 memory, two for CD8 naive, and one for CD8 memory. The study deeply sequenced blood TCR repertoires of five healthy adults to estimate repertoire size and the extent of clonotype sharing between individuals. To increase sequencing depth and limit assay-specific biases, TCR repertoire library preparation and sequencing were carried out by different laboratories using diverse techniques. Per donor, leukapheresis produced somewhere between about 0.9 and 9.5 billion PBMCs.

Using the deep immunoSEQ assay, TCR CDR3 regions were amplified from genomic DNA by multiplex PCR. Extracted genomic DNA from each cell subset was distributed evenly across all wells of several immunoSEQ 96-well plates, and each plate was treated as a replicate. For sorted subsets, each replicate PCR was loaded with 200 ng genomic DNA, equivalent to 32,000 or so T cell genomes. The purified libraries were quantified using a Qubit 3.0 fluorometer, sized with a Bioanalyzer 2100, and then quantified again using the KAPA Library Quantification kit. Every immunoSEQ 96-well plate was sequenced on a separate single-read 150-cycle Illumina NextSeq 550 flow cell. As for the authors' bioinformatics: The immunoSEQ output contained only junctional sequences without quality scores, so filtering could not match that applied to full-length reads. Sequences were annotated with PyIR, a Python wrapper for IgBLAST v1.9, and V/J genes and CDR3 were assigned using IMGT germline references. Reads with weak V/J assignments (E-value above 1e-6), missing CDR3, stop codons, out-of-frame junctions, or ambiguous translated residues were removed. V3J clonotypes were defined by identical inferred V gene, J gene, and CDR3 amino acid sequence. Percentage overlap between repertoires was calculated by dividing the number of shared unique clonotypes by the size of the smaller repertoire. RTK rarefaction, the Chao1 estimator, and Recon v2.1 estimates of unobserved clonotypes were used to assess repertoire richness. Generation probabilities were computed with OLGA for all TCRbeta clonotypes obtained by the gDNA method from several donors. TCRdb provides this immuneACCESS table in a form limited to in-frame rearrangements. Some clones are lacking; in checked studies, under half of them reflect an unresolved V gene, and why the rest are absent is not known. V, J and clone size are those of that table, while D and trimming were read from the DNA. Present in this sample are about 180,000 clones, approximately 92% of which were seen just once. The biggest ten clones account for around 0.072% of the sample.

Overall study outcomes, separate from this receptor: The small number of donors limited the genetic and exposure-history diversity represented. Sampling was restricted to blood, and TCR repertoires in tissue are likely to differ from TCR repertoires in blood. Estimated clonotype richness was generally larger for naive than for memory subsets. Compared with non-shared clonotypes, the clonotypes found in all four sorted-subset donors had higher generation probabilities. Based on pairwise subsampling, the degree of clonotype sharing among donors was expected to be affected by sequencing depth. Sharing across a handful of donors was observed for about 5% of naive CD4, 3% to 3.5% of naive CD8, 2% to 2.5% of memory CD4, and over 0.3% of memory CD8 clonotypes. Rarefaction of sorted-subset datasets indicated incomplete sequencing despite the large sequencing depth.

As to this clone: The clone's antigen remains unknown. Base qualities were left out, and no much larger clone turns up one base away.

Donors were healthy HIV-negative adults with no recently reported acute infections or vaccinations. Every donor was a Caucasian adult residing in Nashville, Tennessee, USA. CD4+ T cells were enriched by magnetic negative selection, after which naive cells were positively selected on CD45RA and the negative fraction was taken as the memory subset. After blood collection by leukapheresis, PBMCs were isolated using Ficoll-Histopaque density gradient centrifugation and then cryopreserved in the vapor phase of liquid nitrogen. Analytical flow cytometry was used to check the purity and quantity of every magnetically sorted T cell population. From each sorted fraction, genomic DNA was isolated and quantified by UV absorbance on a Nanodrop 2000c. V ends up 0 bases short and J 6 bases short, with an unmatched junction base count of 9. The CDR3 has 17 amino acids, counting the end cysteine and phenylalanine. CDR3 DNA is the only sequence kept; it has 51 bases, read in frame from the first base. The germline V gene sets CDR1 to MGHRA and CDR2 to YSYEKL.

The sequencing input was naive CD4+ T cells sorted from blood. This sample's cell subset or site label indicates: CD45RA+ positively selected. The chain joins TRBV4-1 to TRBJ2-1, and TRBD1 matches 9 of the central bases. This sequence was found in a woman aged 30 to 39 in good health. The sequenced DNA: TGCGCCAGCAGCCAAGACCGGTCCGGGACAGGGACCAATGAGCAGTTCTTC. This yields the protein CASSQDRSGTGTNEQFF.